The 19 T cell receptor beta chains below come from one sample, sequenced in a study of control samples from healthy donors and cancer patients. Some clones are missing from TCRdb's copy, which holds only in-frame ones; the method was immunoSEQ multiplex PCR. The table lists 95,000 to 150,000 clones, around 90% of them singletons, with more than 8% in the top ten. The sequenced material came from blood. The receptors derive from a man aged 35-49 years in good health.

This clone was observed once. V gene TRBV7-9 combines with J gene TRBJ2-2, with D unclear. Trimming took off 5 bases at V and 8 bases at J, with 6 bases between the two ends. CDR1 and CDR2 from the germline V gene are SEHNR and FQNEAQ (reference sequence). There are 11 residues in the CDR3. CDR3 DNA: TGTGCCAGCAGCCAACGGGGGGAGCTGTTTTTT. Residues: CASSQRGELFF. Based on the CDR3 plus reference TRBV7-9 and TRBJ2-2, the full variable domain is DTGVSQNPRHKITKRGQNVTFRCDPISEHNRLYWYRQTLGQGPEFLTYFQNEAQLEKSRLLSDRFSAERPKGSFSTLEIQRTEQGDSAMYLCASSQRGELFFGEGSRLTVL.

The V and J genes are TRBV27 and TRBJ2-7; D may be TRBD2 (5 bases). The CDR3 has 14 amino acids. The V and J ends lost 8 bases and 0 bases respectively, with 14 bases between them. Germline V gene data show CDR1 as MNHEY and CDR2 as SMNVEV (reference sequence). Here the CDR3 DNA reads TGTGCCAGCGCCATGGACTGGTCCTCCTACGAGCAGTACTTC. As protein: CASAMDWSSYEQYF.

This rearrangement joins TRBV10-3 to TRBJ2-2; 10 nucleotides align to TRBD1. The CDR3 contains 16 residues. Germline V lookup: CDR1 ENHRY, CDR2 SYGVKD. V dropped 5 bases and J dropped 7; count of bases not matched to a gene: 10. CDR3 amino acids: CAISSGTGAIYGELFF. The CDR3 region has the DNA TGTGCCATCAGTTCCGGGACAGGGGCCATTTACGGGGAGCTGTTTTTT.

The V gene is TRBV2, the J gene TRBJ2-1; 8 positions match TRBD2. This CDR3 has 15 amino acids. After removal of 4 bases from V and 3 bases from J, the junction contained 5 bases not matched to a gene. Germline CDR1 reads SNHLY; CDR2 reads FYNNEI. The DNA of the CDR3 is TGTGCCAGCAGTGGAGGAGCGGGGGACTACAATGAGCAGTTCTTC. Its translation is CASSGGAGDYNEQFF. The variable domain in full, completed from reference TRBV2 and TRBJ2-1, reads EPEVTQTPSHQVTQMGQEVILRCVPISNHLYFYWYRQILGQKVEFLVSFYNNEISEKSEIFDDQFSVERPDGSNFTLKIRSTKLEDSAMYFCASSGGAGDYNEQFFGPGTRLTVL.

The V call is TRBV30, the J call TRBJ1-1; D gene uncertain. The V gene lost 2 bases and the J gene lost 1 base, with 11 bases spanning the gap. CDR1 is GTSNPN and CDR2 is SVGIG in the germline V gene (reference sequence). CDR3 length: 14 residues. CDR3 bases: TGTGCCTGGAGTCTGAGCAGAAGGAACACTGAAGCTTTCTTT. Translation gives CAWSLSRRNTEAFF. The full variable domain, its missing parts supplied by reference TRBV30 and TRBJ1-1, is SQTIHQWPATLVQPVGSPLSLECTVEGTSNPNLYWYRQAAGRGLQLLFYSVGIGQISSEVPQNLSASRPQDRQFILSSKKLLLSDSGFYLCAWSLSRRNTEAFFGQGTRLTVV.

The chain is built from TRBV6-2 or TRBV6-3 and TRBJ2-7; D remains unclear. V shed 2 bases and J shed 6 bases, with 11 bases lying between them. The V gene's germline CDR1 is MNHEY and CDR2 SVGEGT. CDR3 size: 13 residues. The CDR3 sequence is CASSYVGIGEQYF. The CDR3 nucleotides read TGTGCCAGCAGTTACGTAGGGATCGGCGAGCAGTACTTC.

The rearrangement links TRBV27 to TRBJ2-1, with 9 nucleotides matching TRBD1. Germline V gives CDR1 MNHEY, CDR2 SMNVEV (reference sequence). The length of the CDR3 is 15 residues. V gave up 7 bases and J gave up 5 bases; unmatched junction bases: 9. Here the CDR3 reads CASNPQGAGHNEQFF. In DNA form, the CDR3 reads TGTGCCAGCAACCCACAGGGGGCCGGGCACAATGAGCAGTTCTTC.

V and J are TRBV12-3 or TRBV12-4 and TRBJ1-5; no clear D gene. V was clipped by 6 bases and J by 5 bases, with 11 bases between them. This CDR3 comprises 13 residues. In DNA, the CDR3 is TGTGCCAGCAGCCCCGACCGGGATCAGCCCCAGCATTTT. This sequence encodes CASSPDRDQPQHF.

V gene TRBV11-2 combines with J gene TRBJ2-1; D uncertain. CDR1 and CDR2 from the germline V gene are SGHAT and FQNNGV. CDR3 size: 16 residues. V dropped 1 base and J dropped 0 bases, with 10 bases sitting between them. The CDR3 sequence is CASSLGRLSSYNEQFF. CDR3 DNA: TGTGCCAGCAGCTTAGGACGGTTAAGCTCCTACAATGAGCAGTTCTTC.

This clone was seen more than once but under ten times. This sequence joins TRBV7-9 and TRBJ1-2; perhaps TRBD1 as D (6 bases). Trimming cost V 5 bases and J 11 bases, with 18 bases left between them. The CDR3 runs to 13 residues. Germline loops: CDR1 SEHNR, CDR2 FQNEAQ (reference sequence). The CDR3 DNA sequence: TGTGCCAGCAGCCGCTTACCCACAGGGATATACACCTTC. Encoded protein: CASSRLPTGIYTF. Together with reference TRBV7-9 and TRBJ1-2, the CDR3 gives the full variable domain: DTGVSQNPRHKITKRGQNVTFRCDPISEHNRLYWYRQTLGQGPEFLTYFQNEAQLEKSRLLSDRFSAERPKGSFSTLEIQRTEQGDSAMYLCASSRLPTGIYTFGSGTRLTVV.

The rearrangement links TRBV30 to TRBJ1-3; the D gene is possibly TRBD1 (5 bases). V lost 3 bases to trimming and J lost 9 bases, with 24 bases between them. The CDR3 covers 16 residues. Germline V CDR1 and CDR2: GTSNPN, SVGIG (reference sequence). In DNA form, the CDR3 reads TGTGCCTGGAGAGCCCTTCCGTCGACTGGGACGGGCACCATATATTTT. Amino acids: CAWRALPSTGTGTIYF.

Turning to this clone: This likely came from a read error, as a far larger clone is one base away. The J gene is TRBJ2-7, the V gene TRBV25-1, with no clear D. The CDR3 runs to 10 residues. Germline V lookup: CDR1 MGHDK, CDR2 SYGVNS. The V gene lost 6 bases and the J gene lost 1 base, with 1 base spanning the gap. CDR3: CASRSYEQYF. The CDR3 DNA reads as TGTGCCAGCAGGTCCTACGAGCAGTACTTC.

This clone was seen more than once but under ten times. The chain recombines TRBV6-1 with TRBJ2-4; TRBD2 might be the D (6 bases). The CDR3 consists of 16 residues. Trimming removed 3 bases from V and 2 bases from J, with 14 bases in between. Germline loops: CDR1 MNHNS, CDR2 SASEGT. Here the CDR3 DNA reads TGTGCCAGCAGTGATGGGTGGGGGGAAACCAAAAACATTCAGTACTTC. It is translated as CASSDGWGETKNIQYF.

The chain links TRBV5-1 to TRBJ1-2; 11 bases match TRBD1. J gave up 3 bases and V 4 bases, and 5 bases lay outside the gene matches. Per germline, CDR1 SGHRS and CDR2 YFSETQ. This CDR3 spans 15 amino acids. Written as DNA, the CDR3 is TGCGCCAGCAGCCCGGGACAGGGGGGGTACTATGGCTACACCTTC. Amino acid sequence: CASSPGQGGYYGYTF.

V and J are TRBV10-2 and TRBJ1-1, with D hard to call. Germline V gene lookup returns CDR1 WSHSY and CDR2 SAAADI. The V end was cut by 0 bases, the J end by 0 bases, with 8 bases between. The CDR3 length is 15 residues. The CDR3 here is CASSESGRLNTEAFF. The CDR3 bases are TGCGCCAGCAGTGAGTCTGGCAGGCTGAACACTGAAGCTTTCTTT.

V and J are TRBV7-8 and TRBJ1-2, with D possibly TRBD1 on 6 matching bases. CDR3 length equals 12 residues. Germline V gives CDR1 SGHVS, CDR2 FQNEAQ. Deletions cut 7 bases from V and 7 bases from J, with 13 bases between. The CDR3 coding sequence is TGTGCCAGCACCGGGGGGCTGGGTGGCTACACCTTC. It is translated as CASTGGLGGYTF.

The V call is TRBV6-5, the J call TRBJ1-2; 7 nucleotides line up with TRBD1. The germline gives CDR1 MNHEY, CDR2 SVGAGI. The CDR3 sequence is 15 residues long. V lost 6 bases to trimming and J lost 2 bases; unmatched junction nucleotides: 9. CDR3 DNA: TGTGCCAGCAGAGAGACCGGGACAGCGAACTATGGCTACACCTTC. The encoded protein is CASRETGTANYGYTF.

In its sample, this clone is medium-sized. The same CDR3 is also encoded by other DNA sequences in this sample. The chain recombines TRBV5-8 with TRBJ1-3, with 7 bases lining up with TRBD1. The CDR3 runs 15 residues. Germline V gene data show CDR1 as SGHTS and CDR2 as YDEGEE. V was pared by 3 bases and J by 2 bases, with 5 bases of the junction left unmatched. Here the CDR3 DNA reads TGTGCCAGCAGCTCTGACAGGGTACCTGGAAACACCATATATTTT. Amino acid sequence: CASSSDRVPGNTIYF.

This clone turned up a few times. The genes are TRBV12-3 or TRBV12-4 and TRBJ1-2; perhaps TRBD1 as D (5 bases). The CDR3 is made up of 13 amino acids. Trimming removed 7 bases from V and 2 bases from J, with 11 bases in between. The CDR3: CASTYRLNYGYTF. CDR3 DNA sequence: TGTGCCAGCACGTACAGGCTAAACTATGGCTACACCTTC.